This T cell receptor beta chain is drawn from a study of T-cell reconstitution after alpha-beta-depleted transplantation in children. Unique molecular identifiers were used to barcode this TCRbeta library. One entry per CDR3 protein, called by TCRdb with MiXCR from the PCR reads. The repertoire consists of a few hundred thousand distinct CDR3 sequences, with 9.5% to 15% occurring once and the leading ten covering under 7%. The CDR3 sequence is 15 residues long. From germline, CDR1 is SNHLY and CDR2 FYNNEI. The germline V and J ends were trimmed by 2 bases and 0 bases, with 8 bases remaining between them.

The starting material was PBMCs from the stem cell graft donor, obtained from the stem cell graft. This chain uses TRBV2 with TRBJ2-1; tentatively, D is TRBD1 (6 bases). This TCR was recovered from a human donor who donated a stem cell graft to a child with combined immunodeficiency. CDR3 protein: CASSEHRVSYNEQFF. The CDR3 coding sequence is TGTGCCAGCAGTGAACACAGGGTCTCCTACAATGAGCAGTTCTTC.